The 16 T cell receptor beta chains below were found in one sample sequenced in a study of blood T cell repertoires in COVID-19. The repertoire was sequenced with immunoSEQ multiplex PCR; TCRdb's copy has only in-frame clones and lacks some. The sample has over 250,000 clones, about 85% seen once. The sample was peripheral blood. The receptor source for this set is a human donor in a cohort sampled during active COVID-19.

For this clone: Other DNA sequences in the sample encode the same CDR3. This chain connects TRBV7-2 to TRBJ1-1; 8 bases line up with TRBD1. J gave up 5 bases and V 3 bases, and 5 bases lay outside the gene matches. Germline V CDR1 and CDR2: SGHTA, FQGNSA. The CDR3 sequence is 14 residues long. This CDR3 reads CASSFGTGGTEAFF. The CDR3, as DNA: TGTGCCAGCAGCTTTGGGACAGGTGGAACTGAAGCTTTCTTT.

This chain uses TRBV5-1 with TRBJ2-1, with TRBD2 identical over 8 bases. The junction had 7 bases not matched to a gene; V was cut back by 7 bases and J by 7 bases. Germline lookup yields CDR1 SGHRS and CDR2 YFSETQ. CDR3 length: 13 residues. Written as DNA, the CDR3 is TGCGCCAGCTGGGGGCTAGCGGGTAATGAGCAGTTCTTC. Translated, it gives CASWGLAGNEQFF. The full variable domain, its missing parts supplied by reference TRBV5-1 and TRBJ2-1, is KAGVTQTPRYLIKTRGQQVTLSCSPISGHRSVSWYQQTPGQGLQFLFEYFSETQRNKGNFPGRFSGRQFSNSRSEMNVSTLELGDSALYLCASWGLAGNEQFFGPGTRLTVL.

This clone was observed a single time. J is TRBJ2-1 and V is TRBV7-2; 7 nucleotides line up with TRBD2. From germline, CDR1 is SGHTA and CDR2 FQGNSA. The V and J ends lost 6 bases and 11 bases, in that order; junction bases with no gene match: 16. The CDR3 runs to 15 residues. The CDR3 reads CASSSGLVGKSQQFF. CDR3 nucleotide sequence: TGTGCCAGCAGTTCAGGACTAGTCGGGAAATCCCAGCAGTTCTTC.

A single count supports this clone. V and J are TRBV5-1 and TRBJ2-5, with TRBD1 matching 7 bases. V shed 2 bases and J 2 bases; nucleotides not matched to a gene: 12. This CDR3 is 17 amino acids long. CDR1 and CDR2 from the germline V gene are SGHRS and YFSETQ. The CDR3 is CASSLATGPVSQETQYF. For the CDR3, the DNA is TGCGCCAGCAGCTTAGCGACAGGGCCCGTGTCACAAGAGACCCAGTACTTC.

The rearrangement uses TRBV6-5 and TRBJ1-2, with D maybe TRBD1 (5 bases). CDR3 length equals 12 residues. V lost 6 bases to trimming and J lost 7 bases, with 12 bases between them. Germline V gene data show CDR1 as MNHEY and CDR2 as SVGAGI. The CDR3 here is CASRSGKGGYTF. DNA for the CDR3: TGTGCCAGCAGGTCAGGGAAGGGTGGCTACACCTTC.

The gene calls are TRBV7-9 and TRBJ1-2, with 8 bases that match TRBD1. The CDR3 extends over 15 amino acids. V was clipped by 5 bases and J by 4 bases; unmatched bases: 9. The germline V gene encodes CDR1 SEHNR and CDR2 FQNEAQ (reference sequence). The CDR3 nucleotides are TGTGCCAGCAGCCCCACCGGGACAGGAGTCTATGGCTACACCTTC. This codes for CASSPTGTGVYGYTF.

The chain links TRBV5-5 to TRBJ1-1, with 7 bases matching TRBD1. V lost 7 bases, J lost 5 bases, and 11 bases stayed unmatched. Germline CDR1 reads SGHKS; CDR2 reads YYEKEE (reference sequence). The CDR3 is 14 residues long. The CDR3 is CASEDRVEGTEAFF. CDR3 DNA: TGTGCCAGCGAAGACAGGGTTGAGGGAACTGAAGCTTTCTTT.

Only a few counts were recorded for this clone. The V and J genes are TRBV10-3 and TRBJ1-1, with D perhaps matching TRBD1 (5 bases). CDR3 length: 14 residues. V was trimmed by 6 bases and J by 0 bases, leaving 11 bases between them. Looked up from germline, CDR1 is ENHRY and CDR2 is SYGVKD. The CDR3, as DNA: TGTGCCATCAGCCAGGGTGCAATGAACACTGAAGCTTTCTTT. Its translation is CAISQGAMNTEAFF.

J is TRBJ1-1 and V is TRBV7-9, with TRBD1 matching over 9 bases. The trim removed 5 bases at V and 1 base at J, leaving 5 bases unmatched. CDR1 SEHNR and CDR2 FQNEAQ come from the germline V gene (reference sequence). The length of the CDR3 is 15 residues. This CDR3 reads CASSPRTGANTEAFF. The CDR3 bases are TGTGCCAGCAGCCCCCGGACAGGGGCGAACACTGAAGCTTTCTTT. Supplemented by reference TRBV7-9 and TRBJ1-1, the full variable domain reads DTGVSQNPRHKITKRGQNVTFRCDPISEHNRLYWYRQTLGQGPEFLTYFQNEAQLEKSRLLSDRFSAERPKGSFSTLEIQRTEQGDSAMYLCASSPRTGANTEAFFGQGTRLTVV.

The CDR3 nucleotides read TGTGCCAGCAGGCAGGGACAGGCAGGCCTAGAGCCCCAGCATTTT. Encoded protein: CASRQGQAGLEPQHF. This rearrangement joins TRBV28 to TRBJ1-5; the match to TRBD1 covers 8 bases. The CDR3 contains 15 residues. Germline-derived CDR1 and CDR2 are MDHEN and SYDVKM. The J segment lost 8 bases and the V segment lost 6 bases, leaving 12 bases of the junction unmatched.

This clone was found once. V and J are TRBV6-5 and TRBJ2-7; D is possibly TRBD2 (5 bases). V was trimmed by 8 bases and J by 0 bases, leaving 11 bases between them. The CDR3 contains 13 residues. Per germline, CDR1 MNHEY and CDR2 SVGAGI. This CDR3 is CASVRSGSYEQYF. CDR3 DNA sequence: TGTGCCAGCGTACGGAGCGGCTCCTACGAGCAGTACTTC.

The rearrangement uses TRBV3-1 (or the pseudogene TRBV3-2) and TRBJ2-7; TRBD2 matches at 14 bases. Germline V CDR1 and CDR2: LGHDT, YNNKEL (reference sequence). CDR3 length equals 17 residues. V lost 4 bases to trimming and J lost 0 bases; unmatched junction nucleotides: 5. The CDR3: CASSRGTSGSYSYEQYF. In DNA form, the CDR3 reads TGTGCCAGCAGCCGGGGGACTAGCGGGAGCTACTCCTACGAGCAGTACTTC.

CDR3 in amino acids: CASSLTGLNTEAFF. CDR3 coding DNA: TGTGCCAGCAGTTTGACAGGGTTGAACACTGAAGCTTTCTTT. The chain employs TRBV28 and TRBJ1-1; 7 bases fit TRBD1. Per germline, CDR1 MDHEN and CDR2 SYDVKM. Losses at the gene ends were 3 bases for V and 0 bases for J; bases not matched to a gene: 1. The CDR3 sequence is 14 residues long.

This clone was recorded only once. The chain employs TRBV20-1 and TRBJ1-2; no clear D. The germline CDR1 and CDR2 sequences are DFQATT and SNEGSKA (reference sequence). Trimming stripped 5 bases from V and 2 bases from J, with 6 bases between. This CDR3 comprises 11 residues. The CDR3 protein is CSAPGNYGYTF. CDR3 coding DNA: TGCAGTGCTCCGGGGAACTATGGCTACACCTTC.

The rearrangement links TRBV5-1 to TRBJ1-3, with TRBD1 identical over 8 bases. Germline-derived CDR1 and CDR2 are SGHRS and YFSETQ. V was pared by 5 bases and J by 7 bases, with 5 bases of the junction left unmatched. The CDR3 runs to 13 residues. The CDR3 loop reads CASRLDRDNTIYF. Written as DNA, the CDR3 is TGCGCCAGCAGGCTGGACAGGGACAACACCATATATTTT. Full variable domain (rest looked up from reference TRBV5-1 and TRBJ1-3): KAGVTQTPRYLIKTRGQQVTLSCSPISGHRSVSWYQQTPGQGLQFLFEYFSETQRNKGNFPGRFSGRQFSNSRSEMNVSTLELGDSALYLCASRLDRDNTIYFGEGSWLTVV.

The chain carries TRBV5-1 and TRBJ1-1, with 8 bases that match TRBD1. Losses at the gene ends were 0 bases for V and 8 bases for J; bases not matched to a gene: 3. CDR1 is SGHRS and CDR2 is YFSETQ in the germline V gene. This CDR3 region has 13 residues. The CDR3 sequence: CASSLGGTGEAFF. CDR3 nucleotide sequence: TGCGCCAGCAGCTTGGGGGGGACAGGAGAAGCTTTCTTT.